The clone carrying this T cell receptor (beta chain) has a count of ten or more. These data come from a study of T cell repertoires in cytomegalovirus infection. About the study: CMV infection and matching HLA type were both indicated by public TCR beta signatures.

MiXCR, applied by TCRdb to the reads, yields one record per CDR3 protein. There are approximately 76,000 distinct CDR3 sequences in the sample; about 3.8% occur only once, and roughly 4.4% lies in the top ten. The CDR3 is made up of 15 amino acids. J was trimmed by 6 bases and V by 5 bases; bases with no gene match: 5. Germline lookup yields CDR1 SGHVS and CDR2 FNYEAQ. V usage is TRBV7-6 and J usage is TRBJ1-6, with TRBD1 identical over 9 bases. The TCR sequence derives from a human donor in good health (CMV status not recorded). Some clones in this sample may be carry-over from other donors' samples. The source material was PBMCs. CDR3 in DNA: TGTGCCAGCAGCCGAGGGACAGGGATTAATTCACCCCTCCACTTT. It specifies CASSRGTGINSPLHF.